Listed below are T cell receptor beta chains from one sample, sequenced in a study of blood T cell repertoires in COVID-19. Some clones are missing from TCRdb's copy, which holds only in-frame ones; the method was immunoSEQ multiplex PCR. This table holds 270,000 or so clones, 80% to 85% found once. The specimen sequenced was PBMCs or T cells enriched from blood (not recorded which). These receptors were collected from a man aged 45-65 years who had recovered from COVID-19. Both conserved end residues are part of each CDR3. The order of the fields is J gene, clone size, V gene, D gene, CDR3 protein, CDR3 DNA. D genes are given only for firm matches. A row's size may be missing; if present it is once, few, many or a size class.

J gene: TRBJ2-3
clone size: NA
V gene: TRBV5-1
D gene: NA
CDR3 protein: CASSLASGSESPQYF
CDR3 DNA: TGCGCCAGCAGCTTGGCCTCGGGAAGTGAGTCTCCGCAGTATTTT

J gene: TRBJ1-2
clone size: NA
V gene: TRBV4-2
D gene: NA
CDR3 protein: CASSQEGQGINYGYTF
CDR3 DNA: TGTGCCAGCAGCCAAGAAGGTCAGGGGATTAACTATGGCTACACCTTC

J gene: TRBJ1-2
clone size: NA
V gene: TRBV7-9
D gene: TRBD1
CDR3 protein: CASSLERGQGNGYTF
CDR3 DNA: TGTGCCAGCAGCTTAGAGAGGGGGCAAGGGAATGGCTACACCTTC

J gene: TRBJ2-3
clone size: NA
V gene: TRBV3-1/TRBV3-2
D gene: TRBD1
CDR3 protein: CASSQGTGSTDTQYF
CDR3 DNA: TGTGCCAGCAGCCAAGGGACAGGGAGCACAGATACGCAGTATTTT

J gene: TRBJ2-3
clone size: once
V gene: TRBV12-5
D gene: NA
CDR3 protein: CASGFFPQQDTQYF
CDR3 DNA: TGTGCTAGTGGTTTTTTCCCCCAACAAGATACGCAGTATTTT

J gene: TRBJ2-7
clone size: NA
V gene: TRBV28
D gene: NA
CDR3 protein: CASRPTGEVLKGKLGSYEQYF
CDR3 DNA: TGTGCCAGCAGACCAACTGGGGAGGTACTGAAAGGGAAGTTGGGCTCCTACGAGCAGTACTTC

J gene: TRBJ1-2
clone size: NA
V gene: TRBV18
D gene: NA
CDR3 protein: CASSPPGSRALNYGYTF
CDR3 DNA: TGTGCCAGCTCACCCCCTGGTAGCAGAGCTCTTAACTATGGCTACACCTTC

J gene: TRBJ2-5
clone size: NA
V gene: TRBV19
D gene: TRBD1
CDR3 protein: CASSNPPDREYEETQYF
CDR3 DNA: TGTGCCAGTAGTAACCCCCCGGACAGGGAGTACGAAGAGACCCAGTACTTC

J gene: TRBJ2-3
clone size: NA
V gene: TRBV10-3
D gene: NA
CDR3 protein: CAISRGSTDTQYF
CDR3 DNA: TGTGCCATCAGCAGGGGTAGCACAGATACGCAGTATTTT

J gene: TRBJ2-7
clone size: NA
V gene: TRBV18
D gene: NA
CDR3 protein: CASSKTQDSYEQYF
CDR3 DNA: TGTGCCAGCTCAAAGACACAAGATTCCTACGAGCAGTACTTC

J gene: TRBJ2-3
clone size: NA
V gene: TRBV19
D gene: TRBD2
CDR3 protein: CASSMEAGGITDTQYF
CDR3 DNA: TGTGCCAGTAGTATGGAGGCGGGAGGCATCACAGATACGCAGTATTTT

J gene: TRBJ2-3
clone size: NA
V gene: TRBV11-3
D gene: TRBD2
CDR3 protein: CASSPGRREAGDTQYF
CDR3 DNA: TGTGCCAGCAGTCCTGGAAGACGGGAGGCGGGGGATACGCAGTATTTT

J gene: TRBJ1-2
clone size: NA
V gene: TRBV28
D gene: TRBD1
CDR3 protein: CASRRTGGIGYTF
CDR3 DNA: TGTGCCAGCAGGAGGACAGGGGGCATTGGCTACACCTTC